Listed here are 18 T cell receptor beta chains from one sample, sequenced in a study of blood T cell repertoires in COVID-19. The repertoire was sequenced with immunoSEQ multiplex PCR; TCRdb's copy has only in-frame clones and lacks some. The data show 150,000 to 200,000 clones, roughly nine tenths seen once. Sequenced material: peripheral blood. The receptors shown here come from a young man who had recovered from COVID-19.

This chain connects TRBV11-2 to TRBJ2-1; no clear D. This CDR3 contains 12 residues. Germline V CDR1 and CDR2: SGHAT, FQNNGV. Trimming pared 8 bases from V and 2 bases from J, leaving 7 bases between. CDR3 protein: CASDSAYNEQFF. CDR3 bases: TGTGCCAGCGACTCAGCCTACAATGAGCAGTTCTTC.

The genes are TRBV27 and TRBJ2-7; 7 bases line up with TRBD2. The CDR3 extends over 16 amino acids. In germline, CDR1 is MNHEY, CDR2 SMNVEV (reference sequence). The V segment lost 5 bases and the J segment 0 bases; nucleotides outside the gene matches: 10. The CDR3 DNA sequence: TGTGCCAGCAGTCGTTCAGCGGGGTACTTCTCCTACGAGCAGTACTTC. Translation gives CASSRSAGYFSYEQYF.

This clone was recorded only once. The rearrangement joins TRBV5-6 to TRBJ2-7; D may be TRBD2 (6 bases). The CDR3 is 14 residues long. Germline V CDR1 and CDR2: SGHDT, YYEEEE. V lost 4 bases, J lost 2 bases, and 13 bases lay in between. CDR3 region: CASSAGFIPYEQYF. CDR3 sequence (DNA): TGTGCCAGCAGCGCGGGGTTTATCCCCTACGAGCAGTACTTC.

The genes are TRBV9 and TRBJ2-3; 9 bases are a match to TRBD2. The CDR3 runs 16 residues. CDR1 and CDR2 from the germline V gene are SGDLS and YYNGEE. The V and J ends lost 0 bases and 2 bases, in that order; junction bases with no gene match: 4. CDR3 sequence reads: CASSVEAGGATDTQYF. As DNA, the CDR3 is TGTGCCAGCAGCGTAGAAGCGGGAGGCGCCACAGATACGCAGTATTTT.

This sequence joins TRBV6-5 and TRBJ1-5; a possible D gene is TRBD1 (6 bases). Germline V CDR1 and CDR2: MNHEY, SVGAGI. V was trimmed by 2 bases and J by 7 bases, leaving 9 bases between them. The CDR3 runs 13 residues. As DNA, the CDR3 is TGTGCCAGCAGTTACGGGGGGGGCCAGCCCCAGCATTTT. It encodes CASSYGGGQPQHF.

V gene TRBV5-3 combines with J gene TRBJ2-7; 9 nucleotides agree with TRBD1. TRBV5-3 is assigned to the ORF class and has an uncertain function. The CDR3 extends over 16 amino acids. After removal of 0 bases from V and 6 bases from J, the junction contained 10 bases not matched to a gene. CDR3 protein: CARSLDFRDRDSEQYF. DNA for the CDR3: TGTGCCAGAAGCTTGGATTTTCGGGACAGGGACAGCGAGCAGTACTTC.

Details on this clone: This is likely a read error, given that the CDR3 carries no conserved phenylalanine or tryptophan at its end. It is unclear where the CDR3 begins or ends on the DNA, so no DNA is shown, and the CDR3 is as TCRdb lists it. V and J are TRBV21-1 and TRBJ2-2; the DNA was not compared with TRBD2, the D call given in the table. TRBV21-1 is listed as a pseudogene. The CDR3 contains 11 residues when both ends are counted. This chain's CDR3 is CASSESGTRDA.

The chain combines TRBV4-3 with TRBJ2-1; TRBD2 agrees at 7 bases. The CDR3 covers 14 residues. CDR1 and CDR2 from the germline V gene are LGHNA and YSLEER. V dropped 5 bases and J dropped 5; count of bases not matched to a gene: 6. Here the CDR3 DNA reads TGCGCCAGCAGCTGGGCGGGAGACAACAATGAGCAGTTCTTC. Amino acids: CASSWAGDNNEQFF.

J is TRBJ2-3 and V is TRBV7-9, with 8 bases fitting TRBD2. The germline V gene has CDR1 SEHNR and CDR2 FQNEAQ (reference sequence). CDR3 size: 16 residues. After removal of 5 bases from V and 4 bases from J, the junction contained 11 bases not matched to a gene. The CDR3 coding sequence is TGTGCCAGCAGCCCCTCGGCCGGGAGGGCCCCAGATACGCAGTATTTT. This encodes CASSPSAGRAPDTQYF. Full variable domain (outside the CDR3, taken from reference TRBV7-9 and TRBJ2-3): DTGVSQNPRHKITKRGQNVTFRCDPISEHNRLYWYRQTLGQGPEFLTYFQNEAQLEKSRLLSDRFSAERPKGSFSTLEIQRTEQGDSAMYLCASSPSAGRAPDTQYFGPGTRLTVL.

The genes are TRBV6-5 and TRBJ1-4; D remains unclear. Trimming stripped 0 bases from V and 8 bases from J, with 10 bases between. The CDR3 runs 14 residues. Germline CDR1 and CDR2: MNHEY and SVGAGI. This chain's CDR3 is CASSYSNGNEKLFF. DNA for the CDR3: TGTGCCAGCAGTTACTCTAACGGGAACGAAAAACTGTTTTTT.

V and J are TRBV28 and TRBJ1-1, with D perhaps matching TRBD1 (5 bases). The CDR3 is 12 residues long. Germline V CDR1 and CDR2: MDHEN, SYDVKM. Trimming removed 5 bases from V and 7 bases from J, with 11 bases in between. The CDR3 here is CASSGTGFEAFF. The CDR3 bases are TGTGCCAGCAGTGGAACAGGTTTTGAAGCTTTCTTT.

CDR3 sequence reads: CASSQGDFYYNEQFF. In nucleotides, the CDR3 is TGCGCCAGCAGCCAAGGGGACTTCTACTACAATGAGCAGTTCTTC. The chain joins TRBV4-3 to TRBJ2-1, with D possibly TRBD2 on 6 matching bases. Looked up from germline, CDR1 is LGHNA and CDR2 is YSLEER. Trimming removed 1 base from V and 3 bases from J, with 10 bases in between. This CDR3 comprises 15 residues.

The V and J genes are TRBV7-3 and TRBJ1-2; the match to TRBD1 covers 8 bases. The CDR3 contains 14 residues. CDR1 is SGHTA, CDR2 FQGTGA, per germline. Trimming took 5 bases from V and 3 from J; bases not matched to a gene: 5. This CDR3 is CASSPGGWDYGYTF. CDR3 DNA sequence: TGTGCCAGCAGCCCAGGGGGCTGGGACTATGGCTACACCTTC.

The chain recombines TRBV2 with TRBJ1-1, with D perhaps matching TRBD1 (6 bases). This CDR3 region has 13 residues. Trimming took off 7 bases at V and 3 bases at J, with 12 bases between the two ends. Per germline, CDR1 SNHLY and CDR2 FYNNEI. The CDR3 coding sequence is TGTGCCAGCACCATACAGGGATACACTGAAGCTTTCTTT. Its protein is CASTIQGYTEAFF.

CDR3 sequence: CASNRLAGGPPGDTQYF. DNA of the CDR3: TGTGCCAGTAACAGGCTAGCGGGAGGGCCACCAGGTGATACGCAGTATTTT. V usage is TRBV19 and J usage is TRBJ2-3; 12 bases align to TRBD2. This CDR3 spans 17 amino acids. V dropped 7 bases and J dropped 6; count of bases not matched to a gene: 14. The germline CDR1 and CDR2 sequences are LNHDA and SQIVND (reference sequence).

This clone was counted a few times. This sequence joins TRBV7-9 and TRBJ1-2, with D perhaps TRBD1 (5 bases). V lost 5 bases and J 3 bases, leaving 7 bases between the germline ends. Germline V gene lookup returns CDR1 SEHNR and CDR2 FQNEAQ (reference sequence). This CDR3 has 12 amino acids. The DNA for the CDR3 is TGTGCCAGCAGCCGGGACTACTATGGCTACACCTTC. Amino acid sequence: CASSRDYYGYTF.

This chain links TRBV30 with TRBJ1-3; TRBD1 matches at 7 bases. Unmatched junction bases numbered 0, after V lost 1 base and J lost 0 bases. The CDR3 is 14 residues long. Germline V lookup: CDR1 GTSNPN, CDR2 SVGIG (reference sequence). The CDR3 coding sequence is TGTGCCTGGAGTGCAGGGGGCTCTGGAAACACCATATATTTT. This sequence encodes CAWSAGGSGNTIYF.

This clone was found once. The chain has TRBV5-6 and TRBJ2-7; TRBD2 matches 7 bases. Per germline, CDR1 SGHDT and CDR2 YYEEEE. Trimming removed 3 bases from V and 5 bases from J; junction bases left unmatched: 5. This CDR3 region has 13 residues. CDR3 sequence reads: CASSSAGVDEQYF. As DNA, the CDR3 is TGTGCCAGCAGCTCGGCGGGAGTGGACGAGCAGTACTTC.